The 14 T cell receptor beta chains given below trace back to one sample, sequenced in a study of tumor-infiltrating lymphocytes in primary liver carcinoma. Reverse transcription of around 500 ng total RNA with a constant-region primer produced TCR beta cDNA. Construction of TCR beta libraries relied on three successive nested multiplex PCR rounds employing slightly modified ARM-PCR. For 10 cycles apiece, the opening two PCR rounds ran with TRBV1-TRBV30 forward primers and a C-beta reverse primer. TCRdb independently ran MiXCR on the multiplex PCR reads; one entry per CDR3 protein. Of about 330,000 distinct CDR3 sequences in the sample, 65% were seen once. They got blood RNA out of unsorted whole blood and also pulled out germline DNA. Source material: peripheral blood. Receptors originate from a man aged 35-49 years with primary liver carcinoma and hepatitis B virus infection.

This clonotype has a count of ten or more. V and J are TRBV6-6 and TRBJ2-5, with 13 positions matching TRBD2. Germline CDR1 MNHNY, CDR2 SVGAGI (reference sequence). After removal of 5 bases from V and 4 bases from J, the junction contained 7 bases not matched to a gene. This CDR3 is 16 amino acids long. In nucleotides, the CDR3 is TGTGCCAGCAGTGCCGGACTAGCGGGAGAGGGAGAGACCCAGTACTTC. Its translation: CASSAGLAGEGETQYF.

The genes are TRBV6-1 and TRBJ1-2; D ambiguous. The V end lost 4 bases, the J end lost 0 bases, and 12 bases lay between the germline ends. Germline V gene lookup returns CDR1 MNHNS and CDR2 SASEGT. The CDR3 covers 15 residues. The CDR3 loop is CASSASIEANYGYTF. CDR3 in DNA: TGTGCCAGCAGTGCCTCCATAGAAGCTAACTATGGCTACACCTTC.

The CDR3 nucleotides read TGCGCCAGCAGTCAAAGGGACCTTTTTACTTATAGCAATCAGCCCCAGCATTTT. Its protein is CASSQRDLFTYSNQPQHF. V and J are TRBV23-1 and TRBJ1-5, with D possibly being TRBD1 (5 bases). TRBV23-1 is noted as an ORF with a role that remains uncertain. CDR3 size: 18 residues. V shed 2 bases and J shed 0 bases, with 17 bases lying between them.

This clonotype was counted ten times or more. The chain carries TRBV10-3 and TRBJ2-5, with D unclear. V was shortened by 9 bases and J by 4 bases, with 9 bases between the two germline ends. In germline, CDR1 is ENHRY, CDR2 SYGVKD. The CDR3 runs to 11 residues. The DNA of the CDR3 is TGTGCCATTGGCCCAGGAGAGACCCAGTACTTC. Its protein is CAIGPGETQYF.

There are many counts of this clonotype. J is TRBJ1-6 and V is TRBV6-1; 8 bases match TRBD1. CDR1 and CDR2 (germline): MNHNS, SASEGT. J was trimmed by 9 bases and V by 10 bases; bases with no gene match: 11. CDR3 length: 14 residues. DNA of the CDR3: TGTGCCACTATAACCGGGACAGGTACTTCACCCCTCCACTTT. Its translation is CATITGTGTSPLHF.

Of note for this clonotype: This could be a read error, since a much larger clone is one nucleotide away. This rearrangement joins TRBV13 to TRBJ2-3; D unclear. Germline lookup yields CDR1 PRHDT and CDR2 FYEKMQ (reference sequence). This CDR3 comprises 11 residues. The CDR3 DNA reads TGTGCCAGCAGCATCACAGATACGAAGTATTTT. Its translation is CASSITDTKYF.

In DNA, the CDR3 is TGCAGCGTTGAAGGCGGCCGTGACTATGGCTACACCTTC. It yields the protein CSVEGGRDYGYTF. The chain links TRBV29-1 to TRBJ1-2; D remains unclear. The CDR3 has 13 amino acids. Germline V CDR1 and CDR2: SQVTM, ANQGSEA. Trimming removed 1 base from V and 3 bases from J, with 9 bases in between.

This clonotype was seen repeatedly, ten times or more. The chain links TRBV6-5 to TRBJ2-7; 7 bases fit TRBD2. Germline lookup yields CDR1 MNHEY and CDR2 SVGAGI. V lost 10 bases, J lost 2 bases, and 8 bases stayed unmatched. CDR3 length equals 13 residues. The CDR3 nucleotides are TGTGCCACCACAAGGGGAGGGCCCTACGAGCAGTACTTC. This codes for CATTRGGPYEQYF.

Details on this clonotype: A much larger clone differs from this one at a single base, so this may be a read error. The chain links TRBV12-3 or TRBV12-4 to TRBJ2-3, with TRBD2 matching 8 bases. The CDR3 extends over 14 amino acids. Trimming took 8 bases from V and 2 from J; bases not matched to a gene: 6. The CDR3 DNA reads as TGTGCCAGCGGAAGCGGGGGCGACACAGATACGCAGTATTTT. It yields the protein CASGSGGDTDTQYF.

Of note for this clonotype: The junction shows a germline mismatch at one end, possibly a read error. V usage is TRBV28 and J usage is TRBJ1-2; D uncertain. The CDR3 length is 14 residues. Germline values: CDR1 MDHEN, CDR2 SYDVKM. CDR3 nucleotide sequence: TGTGTCAGCAGGACTCCGGGGTACCCGCGTGGCTACACCTTC. Translated, it gives CVSRTPGYPRGYTF.

V is TRBV5-6 and J is TRBJ2-5; a weak D match, TRBD1 (5 bases). Germline loops: CDR1 SGHDT, CDR2 YYEEEE. CDR3 length: 17 residues. Trimming cost V 4 bases and J 0 bases, with 19 bases left between them. The CDR3 nucleotides read TGTGCCAGCAGCAGCCCGACCGAGACAGTGAACCAAGAGACCCAGTACTTC. This encodes CASSSPTETVNQETQYF.

Comments on this clonotype: This could be a read error, since a much larger clone is one nucleotide away. V is TRBV4-1 and J is TRBJ2-7; 8 bases are shared with TRBD2. Losses at the gene ends were 3 bases for V and 2 bases for J; bases not matched to a gene: 12. CDR1 and CDR2 from the germline V gene are MGHRA and YSYEKL. This CDR3 region has 17 residues. This CDR3 is CASSHDTLAGPTYEQYF. The CDR3 coding sequence is TGCGCCAGCAGCCATGATACCTTAGCGGGACCTACCTACGAGCAGTACTTC.

A note on this clonotype: A junction end diverges from the germline sequence, so it may reflect a read error. The chain carries TRBV4-3 and TRBJ2-7; possibly TRBD2 for D (6 bases). CDR1 and CDR2 from the germline V gene are LGHNA and YSLEER. The CDR3 is 15 amino acids. CDR3 residues: CTSSQDTGGVGEQYF. The CDR3 region has the DNA TGCACCAGCAGCCAAGATACGGGCGGGGTGGGAGAGCAGTACTTC.

The CDR3 coding sequence is TGCGCCAGCAGCCGGGTCGTAGCGGGGGAGAACTTCGAGCAGTACTTC. It encodes CASSRVVAGENFEQYF. This rearrangement joins TRBV4-1 to TRBJ2-7; 9 positions match TRBD2. CDR3 length: 16 residues. V was clipped by 4 bases and J by 6 bases; unmatched bases: 13. Germline V gene sequence: CDR1 MGHRA, CDR2 YSYEKL.